A selection of T cell receptor beta chains follows, all from one sample in a study of T cell responses to AZD1222 COVID-19 vaccine. This table comes from immunoSEQ multiplex PCR, and its TCRdb copy is limited to in-frame clones, with some not included. The sample has roughly 270,000 clones, roughly 93% seen once. The material sequenced was peripheral blood, taken 28 days after the second AZD1222 dose. The receptors come from an adult who received the AZD1222 COVID-19 vaccine. Both conserved end residues are part of each CDR3. Fields, in order: clone size, D gene, J gene, V gene, CDR3 protein, CDR3 DNA. D genes are given only for firm matches. Clone size is not always given. Where it is, it says once, few, many or a class for expanded clones.

clone_size: -; d_call: TRBD1; j_call: TRBJ2-3; v_call: TRBV28; cdr3_aa: CASRPDRDKDTQYF; cdr3_nt: TGTGCCAGCAGACCGGACAGGGATAAAGATACGCAGTATTTT
clone_size: -; d_call: -; j_call: TRBJ1-5; v_call: TRBV5-6; cdr3_aa: CASSLFRGDQPQHF; cdr3_nt: TGTGCCAGCAGCTTGTTCCGGGGGGATCAGCCCCAGCATTTT
clone_size: -; d_call: -; j_call: TRBJ1-4; v_call: TRBV18; cdr3_aa: CASSPPMGIPTNEKLFF; cdr3_nt: TGTGCCAGCTCACCACCAATGGGAATCCCAACTAATGAAAAACTGTTTTTT
clone_size: -; d_call: -; j_call: TRBJ2-2; v_call: TRBV20-1; cdr3_aa: CSASPLKGYGGELFF; cdr3_nt: TGCAGTGCTAGTCCCCTAAAGGGGTACGGCGGGGAGCTGTTTTTT
clone_size: few; d_call: -; j_call: TRBJ1-6; v_call: TRBV5-1; cdr3_aa: CASSLEGGGSPLHF; cdr3_nt: TGCGCCAGCAGCTTGGAGGGGGGAGGATCACCCCTCCACTTT
clone_size: -; d_call: -; j_call: TRBJ1-1; v_call: TRBV7-9; cdr3_aa: CASSSQGNTEAFF; cdr3_nt: TGTGCCAGCAGCTCTCAGGGGAACACTGAAGCTTTCTTT
clone_size: -; d_call: TRBD1; j_call: TRBJ1-6; v_call: TRBV5-1; cdr3_aa: CASSTSGGNSPLHF; cdr3_nt: TGCGCCAGCAGCACCTCAGGGGGGAATTCACCCCTCCACTTT
clone_size: -; d_call: TRBD1; j_call: TRBJ1-5; v_call: TRBV28; cdr3_aa: CASSSGGQGVYQPQHF; cdr3_nt: TGTGCCAGCAGTTCTGGGGGACAGGGGGTCTATCAGCCCCAGCATTTT
clone_size: -; d_call: -; j_call: TRBJ1-2; v_call: TRBV7-8; cdr3_aa: CASSPRGGRGYGYTF; cdr3_nt: TGTGCCAGCAGCCCCCGGGGAGGGCGAGGCTATGGCTACACCTTC
clone_size: -; d_call: -; j_call: TRBJ1-4; v_call: TRBV6-4; cdr3_aa: CASSDLTAATNEKLFF; cdr3_nt: TGTGCCAGCAGTGATCTTACAGCTGCAACTAATGAAAAACTGTTTTTT
clone_size: once; d_call: TRBD1; j_call: TRBJ1-5; v_call: TRBV5-6; cdr3_aa: CASSTTGEDFISNQPQHF; cdr3_nt: TGTGCCAGCAGCACTACAGGGGAAGATTTTATTAGCAATCAGCCCCAGCATTTT
clone_size: once; d_call: -; j_call: TRBJ1-4; v_call: TRBV19; cdr3_aa: CASNPRGGDFEKLFF; cdr3_nt: TGTGCCAGTAATCCAAGAGGGGGAGACTTTGAAAAACTGTTTTTT
clone_size: -; d_call: TRBD2; j_call: TRBJ2-2; v_call: TRBV28; cdr3_aa: CASSWGGKTGELFF; cdr3_nt: TGTGCCAGCAGTTGGGGGGGTAAGACCGGGGAGCTGTTTTTT
clone_size: -; d_call: -; j_call: TRBJ1-1; v_call: TRBV21-1; cdr3_aa: CASNTPEAFF; cdr3_nt: TGTGCCAGCAATACACCCGAAGCTTTCTTT
clone_size: -; d_call: -; j_call: TRBJ2-2; v_call: TRBV4-1; cdr3_aa: CASSLRTPPNTGELFF; cdr3_nt: TGCGCCAGCAGCCTCCGAACCCCCCCGAACACCGGGGAGCTGTTTTTT
clone_size: -; d_call: -; j_call: TRBJ2-7; v_call: TRBV19; cdr3_aa: CASSALTGKGIYEQYF; cdr3_nt: TGTGCCAGTAGCGCCCTGACAGGAAAAGGGATCTACGAGCAGTACTTC
clone_size: -; d_call: -; j_call: TRBJ2-2; v_call: TRBV19; cdr3_aa: CASSIDRPGELFF; cdr3_nt: TGTGCCAGTAGTATAGACCGCCCCGGGGAGCTGTTTTTT
clone_size: -; d_call: -; j_call: TRBJ2-1; v_call: TRBV6-2/TRBV6-3; cdr3_aa: CASSFKTRKNEQFF; cdr3_nt: TGTGCCAGCAGTTTCAAGACTAGAAAGAATGAGCAGTTCTTC
clone_size: -; d_call: -; j_call: TRBJ1-5; v_call: TRBV4-3; cdr3_aa: CASSRTERDQPQHF; cdr3_nt: TGCGCCAGCAGCCGAACAGAACGGGATCAGCCCCAGCATTTT
clone_size: -; d_call: -; j_call: TRBJ2-7; v_call: TRBV2; cdr3_aa: CASRGGRPAEQYF; cdr3_nt: TGTGCCAGCAGGGGGGGGCGCCCTGCGGAGCAGTACTTC
clone_size: -; d_call: TRBD1; j_call: TRBJ2-7; v_call: TRBV4-3; cdr3_aa: CASSPQGTGVGEQYF; cdr3_nt: TGCGCCAGCAGCCCTCAGGGGACAGGGGTCGGGGAGCAGTACTTC
clone_size: -; d_call: TRBD1; j_call: TRBJ1-1; v_call: TRBV13; cdr3_aa: CASSHRGLDTEAFF; cdr3_nt: TGTGCCAGCAGCCACAGGGGGCTCGACACTGAAGCTTTCTTT
clone_size: -; d_call: -; j_call: TRBJ1-4; v_call: TRBV6-6; cdr3_aa: CASRMAEKLFF; cdr3_nt: TGTGCCAGCAGGATGGCTGAAAAACTGTTTTTT
clone_size: once; d_call: -; j_call: TRBJ1-1; v_call: TRBV3-1/TRBV3-2; cdr3_aa: CASSVGDVTEAFF; cdr3_nt: TGTGCCTCCAGCGTCGGGGACGTAACTGAAGCTTTCTTT
clone_size: -; d_call: -; j_call: TRBJ2-7; v_call: TRBV12-3/TRBV12-4; cdr3_aa: CASRAGSTYEQYF; cdr3_nt: TGTGCCAGCAGGGCCGGCTCAACCTACGAGCAGTACTTC
clone_size: -; d_call: -; j_call: TRBJ1-1; v_call: TRBV2; cdr3_aa: CASSEYTEAFF; cdr3_nt: TGTGCCAGCAGTGAATACACTGAAGCTTTCTTT
clone_size: -; d_call: -; j_call: TRBJ2-5; v_call: TRBV12-3/TRBV12-4; cdr3_aa: CASSDWSLETQYF; cdr3_nt: TGTGCCAGCAGTGATTGGTCCTTAGAGACCCAGTACTTC
clone_size: -; d_call: -; j_call: TRBJ2-5; v_call: TRBV19; cdr3_aa: CASSIMGETQYF; cdr3_nt: TGTGCCAGTAGTATAATGGGCGAGACCCAGTACTTC
clone_size: once; d_call: -; j_call: TRBJ2-6; v_call: TRBV7-3; cdr3_aa: CASSPRSGQEVTGANVLTF; cdr3_nt: TGTGCCAGCAGTCCTCGCTCCGGGCAGGAGGTTACTGGGGCCAACGTCCTGACTTTC
clone_size: -; d_call: -; j_call: TRBJ2-1; v_call: TRBV2; cdr3_aa: CASSEMVQFF; cdr3_nt: TGTGCCAGCAGTGAAATGGTGCAGTTCTTC
clone_size: -; d_call: -; j_call: TRBJ1-2; v_call: TRBV4-2; cdr3_aa: CASSQDRKGTYGYTF; cdr3_nt: TGTGCCAGCAGCCAAGATCGTAAAGGGACCTATGGCTACACCTTC
clone_size: -; d_call: TRBD2; j_call: TRBJ2-3; v_call: TRBV29-1; cdr3_aa: CSVELAGFGTTQYF; cdr3_nt: TGCAGCGTTGAACTAGCGGGGTTTGGGACTACGCAGTATTTT
clone_size: -; d_call: -; j_call: TRBJ1-2; v_call: TRBV21-1; cdr3_aa: CASLRTRRYTF; cdr3_nt: TGTGCCAGCCTTCGGACGCGTCGCTACACCTTC
clone_size: -; d_call: -; j_call: TRBJ2-3; v_call: TRBV5-4; cdr3_aa: CASSLVSRDTQYF; cdr3_nt: TGTGCCAGCAGCTTGGTATCCCGAGATACGCAGTATTTT
clone_size: once; d_call: -; j_call: TRBJ1-3; v_call: TRBV19; cdr3_aa: CATQRGSGNTIYF; cdr3_nt: TGTGCCACTCAAAGGGGGAGTGGAAACACCATATATTTT
clone_size: -; d_call: TRBD1; j_call: TRBJ1-6; v_call: TRBV10-3; cdr3_aa: CAIREAGTGSPLHF; cdr3_nt: TGTGCCATCAGGGAGGCCGGGACAGGGTCACCCCTCCACTTT
clone_size: -; d_call: -; j_call: TRBJ1-2; v_call: TRBV12-3/TRBV12-4; cdr3_aa: CASTAGGVGYTF; cdr3_nt: TGTGCCAGCACCGCCGGGGGGGTGGGCTACACCTTC
clone_size: -; d_call: -; j_call: TRBJ2-2; v_call: TRBV4-1; cdr3_aa: CASSQQELVSGELFF; cdr3_nt: TGCGCCAGCAGTCAACAGGAACTGGTTTCCGGGGAGCTGTTTTTT
clone_size: -; d_call: -; j_call: TRBJ2-2; v_call: TRBV2; cdr3_aa: CASSEIGGDTGELFF; cdr3_nt: TGTGCCAGCAGTGAAATAGGGGGTGACACCGGGGAGCTGTTTTTT
clone_size: -; d_call: TRBD1; j_call: TRBJ2-1; v_call: TRBV19; cdr3_aa: CASSIDRGTYNEQFF; cdr3_nt: TGTGCCAGTAGTATCGACAGGGGGACTTACAATGAGCAGTTCTTC
clone_size: -; d_call: -; j_call: TRBJ2-4; v_call: TRBV5-4; cdr3_aa: CASSTFGPQTYIQYF; cdr3_nt: TGTGCCAGCAGCACATTTGGGCCCCAAACGTACATTCAGTACTTC
clone_size: -; d_call: TRBD1; j_call: TRBJ1-1; v_call: TRBV19; cdr3_aa: CASAGQVNTEAFF; cdr3_nt: TGTGCCAGCGCGGGACAGGTGAACACTGAAGCTTTCTTT
clone_size: -; d_call: TRBD1; j_call: TRBJ1-5; v_call: TRBV19; cdr3_aa: CASSIVTGDQPQHF; cdr3_nt: TGTGCCAGTAGTATAGTCACAGGGGATCAGCCCCAGCATTTT
clone_size: -; d_call: -; j_call: TRBJ1-2; v_call: TRBV28; cdr3_aa: CASSLSVTGIFLGYTF; cdr3_nt: TGTGCCAGCAGTTTATCAGTGACAGGCATTTTTCTCGGCTACACCTTC
clone_size: -; d_call: TRBD1; j_call: TRBJ2-5; v_call: TRBV10-3; cdr3_aa: CAISELAGDSQETQYF; cdr3_nt: TGTGCCATCAGTGAGCTGGCTGGGGACAGTCAAGAGACCCAGTACTTC
clone_size: -; d_call: TRBD1; j_call: TRBJ1-1; v_call: TRBV19; cdr3_aa: CASSQGTGDTEAFF; cdr3_nt: TGTGCCAGTAGCCAGGGGACAGGGGACACTGAAGCTTTCTTT
clone_size: -; d_call: -; j_call: TRBJ1-3; v_call: TRBV2; cdr3_aa: CASIGDYGNTIYF; cdr3_nt: TGTGCCAGCATTGGAGATTATGGAAACACCATATATTTT
clone_size: -; d_call: -; j_call: TRBJ1-5; v_call: TRBV19; cdr3_aa: CASSSLSGQYSNQPQHF; cdr3_nt: TGTGCCAGTAGTTCCCTAAGTGGACAGTATAGCAATCAGCCCCAGCATTTT
clone_size: -; d_call: -; j_call: TRBJ1-5; v_call: TRBV3-1/TRBV3-2; cdr3_aa: CASSQAGKQPQHF; cdr3_nt: TGTGCCAGCAGCCAAGCAGGGAAACAGCCCCAGCATTTT
clone_size: -; d_call: TRBD1; j_call: TRBJ1-6; v_call: TRBV28; cdr3_aa: CASSPRQGPEVNSPLHF; cdr3_nt: TGTGCCAGCAGTCCACGACAGGGCCCAGAGGTTAATTCACCCCTCCACTTT
clone_size: -; d_call: -; j_call: TRBJ2-1; v_call: TRBV20-1; cdr3_aa: CSADTGPSLLF; cdr3_nt: TGCAGTGCGGATACAGGGCCCAGTTTGCTCTTC
clone_size: -; d_call: -; j_call: TRBJ2-7; v_call: TRBV28; cdr3_aa: CASSPGHIPYEQYF; cdr3_nt: TGTGCCAGCAGCCCGGGACACATCCCCTACGAGCAGTACTTC
clone_size: -; d_call: -; j_call: TRBJ2-5; v_call: TRBV13; cdr3_aa: CASSLAGYEETQYF; cdr3_nt: TGTGCCAGCAGCTTGGCGGGGTACGAGGAGACCCAGTACTTC
clone_size: -; d_call: -; j_call: TRBJ1-2; v_call: TRBV28; cdr3_aa: CASSLPARGVYGYTF; cdr3_nt: TGTGCCAGCAGTCTCCCGGCCCGAGGGGTCTATGGCTACACCTTC
clone_size: -; d_call: -; j_call: TRBJ1-6; v_call: TRBV2; cdr3_aa: CASADSGNSPLHF; cdr3_nt: TGTGCCTCTGCGGACAGCGGCAATTCACCCCTCCACTTT
clone_size: -; d_call: -; j_call: TRBJ2-1; v_call: TRBV19; cdr3_aa: CASTPHGAGPWNEQFF; cdr3_nt: TGTGCCAGTACTCCTCATGGGGCGGGCCCGTGGAATGAGCAGTTCTTC
clone_size: -; d_call: -; j_call: TRBJ1-1; v_call: TRBV28; cdr3_aa: CASTIGGRVNTEAFF; cdr3_nt: TGTGCCAGCACTATTGGGGGCAGAGTGAACACTGAAGCTTTCTTT
clone_size: -; d_call: -; j_call: TRBJ2-7; v_call: TRBV28; cdr3_aa: CASSLEPGEQYF; cdr3_nt: TGTGCCAGCAGTTTGGAACCGGGCGAGCAGTACTTC
clone_size: -; d_call: TRBD1; j_call: TRBJ2-2; v_call: TRBV9; cdr3_aa: CASSPGQIANTGELFF; cdr3_nt: TGTGCCAGCAGCCCGGGACAGATCGCGAACACCGGGGAGCTGTTTTTT